This TCR beta chain was captured by sequencing in a study of control samples from healthy donors and cancer patients. The V gene lost 1 base and the J gene lost 1 base, with 12 bases spanning the gap. The CDR3 sequence is 16 residues long. CDR1 is KGHSH and CDR2 is LQKENI in the germline V gene. This clone was detected once. Here immunoSEQ multiplex PCR was the method, and the copy in TCRdb shows in-frame clones only, minus some. The sample gives approximately 100,000 clones, around 90% of which show up once; roughly an eighth is in the top ten. The TCR sequence derives from a man aged 25 to 40 in good health. The chain combines TRBV18 with TRBJ2-3, with D possibly being TRBD1 (6 bases). Sequencing used blood. CDR3 sequence: CASSPLQGLRTDTQYF. The CDR3 DNA reads as TGTGCCAGCTCACCACTGCAGGGGCTACGCACAGATACGCAGTATTTT.